Listed here is a single T cell receptor beta chain. Its antigen is unidentified. The CDR3 sequence is 14 residues long. Trimming took 3 bases from V and 6 from J; bases not matched to a gene: 1. In germline, CDR1 is MRHNA, CDR2 SNTAGT. The record originates from a study of cytomegalovirus exposure and HLA in healthy donors. General study results and limits: Within an earlier analysis, most TCR beta V segments proved productive either about 90% or about 30% of the time. The authors confirmed in vitro that a few CMV-associated chains were specific for CMV antigens. Later on, an analysis tied 15,000 to 20,000 TCR beta sequences to HLA alleles at 0.05 false discovery rate. Later, TCR association rates were found to vary by HLA locus, highest for DRB1 and lowest for HLA-C.

It was with 60 Vbeta and 13 Jbeta primers that the PCR ran. TCRdb's copy holds only in-frame clones and misses some; the assay was immunoSEQ multiplex PCR. Found here are about 150,000 clones, 75% to 85% of them singletons; the top ten hold just under 6.5%. Material for sequencing was PBMCs. V is TRBV6-4 and J is TRBJ2-1; 11 nucleotides match TRBD2. This TCR was recovered from a man in his fifties or sixties in good health and CMV-seropositive. CDR3 coding DNA: TGTGCCAGCAGTGATGGACTAGCGGGCAATGAGCAGTTCTTC. Protein: CASSDGLAGNEQFF.